This TCR beta chain appears in the sequencing data of a study of CD8 T cells in ankylosing spondylitis. Regarding the study as a whole: Disease-associated clones were CD8+ and fairly uncommon in peripheral blood. Within ankylosing spondylitis blood, a TCR beta motif made up of under 10 highly homologous variants appeared to be characteristic. Disease-linked clones were reportedly significantly enriched in matched ankylosing spondylitis synovial fluid.

CDR3 size: 11 residues. Deletions cut 3 bases from V and 8 bases from J, with 7 bases between. With respect to this clonotype: Its antigen is as yet unknown.

In making TCR beta libraries, quantitative 5'-RACE with molecular barcodes was used. TCRdb reprocessed the 5' RACE reads via MiXCR and lists one record per CDR3 protein. The profile shows 200,000 to 250,000 distinct CDR3 sequences, about a quarter of them singletons. Sequenced material: blood, either unsorted or a sorted T cell fraction (not recorded which). The chain combines TRBV12-3 or TRBV12-4 with TRBJ2-5, with no clear D. The receptor was isolated from a male donor with ankylosing spondylitis or in good health (not recorded which). CDR3 sequence reads: CASSFLTTQYF. CDR3 in DNA: TGTGCCAGCAGTTTCCTTACTACCCAGTACTTC.